Following are 26 T cell receptor beta chains from one sample sequenced in a study of CD8 T cell repertoires and HIV-1 epitope variants. No cognate antigen is known for these TCRs. Data came from immunoSEQ multiplex PCR; TCRdb stores just in-frame clones and leaves some out. The sample shows 5,900 or so clones, under 65% of them seen only once. The sequencing sample was made of cultured CD8+ T cells derived from PBMCs. The receptor set was obtained from a male donor with HIV.

The V and J genes are TRBV4-2 and TRBJ1-4; D is perhaps TRBD1 (5 bases). Deletions cut 1 base from V and 12 bases from J, with 12 bases between. This CDR3 contains 13 residues. Germline V lookup: CDR1 LGHNA, CDR2 YNFKEQ. DNA for the CDR3: TGTGCCAGCAGCCAAGGATCACAGGAGGAACTGTTTTTT. It is translated as CASSQGSQEELFF.

The chain employs TRBV5-6 and TRBJ2-5; D is uncertain. V lost 3 bases, J lost 0 bases, and 12 bases lay in between. This CDR3 region has 15 residues. The germline V gene encodes CDR1 SGHDT and CDR2 YYEEEE. CDR3 sequence (DNA): TGTGCCAGCAGCTCAACTATCACGTACCAAGAGACCCAGTACTTC. It encodes CASSSTITYQETQYF.

The rearrangement joins TRBV7-9 to TRBJ2-7; the match to TRBD2 covers 13 bases. After removal of 4 bases from V and 2 bases from J, the junction contained 5 bases not matched to a gene. This CDR3 has 16 amino acids. In germline, CDR1 is SEHNR, CDR2 FQNEAQ (reference sequence). The CDR3 is CASSWTSGSSPYEQYF. In nucleotides, the CDR3 is TGTGCCAGCAGCTGGACTAGCGGGAGTTCTCCCTACGAGCAGTACTTC.

This chain uses TRBV19 with TRBJ2-1, with 7 bases lining up with TRBD2. CDR3 length equals 13 residues. CDR1 LNHDA and CDR2 SQIVND come from the germline V gene (reference sequence). Germline trimming cut 5 bases from V and 4 bases from J; bases unmatched to any gene: 2. The CDR3 sequence: CASSLAVYNEQFF. CDR3 in DNA: TGTGCCAGTAGTCTAGCGGTTTACAATGAGCAGTTCTTC.

This clone was recorded once. The chain links TRBV10-2 to TRBJ2-5; 13 positions agree with TRBD2. Germline CDR1 is WSHSY and CDR2 is SAAADI. The V gene end was trimmed by 0 bases and the J gene end by 5 bases; junction bases not matched to a gene: 15. The CDR3 is 20 amino acids. In DNA form, the CDR3 reads TGCGCCAGCAGTGAGTCGACTCCTGGACTAGCGGGAGAGGGGCCGGAGACCCAGTACTTC. Residues: CASSESTPGLAGEGPETQYF.

The V gene is TRBV12-2, the J gene TRBJ1-2; the listed D gene, TRBD1, was not tested against the DNA. TRBV12-2 is a known pseudogene. CDR3 size: 15 residues. CDR3 region: CASRLVGGLHYGYTF. In DNA, the CDR3 is TGTGCAAGTCGCTTAGTAGGGGGTCTTCACTATGGCTACACCTTC.

V gene TRBV9 combines with J gene TRBJ2-3; possible D gene TRBD2, 5 bases. The V gene lost 3 bases and the J gene lost 7 bases, with 12 bases spanning the gap. Germline assignment: CDR1 SGDLS and CDR2 YYNGEE. The CDR3 runs to 13 residues. For the CDR3, the DNA is TGTGCCAGCAGCGCTCCCCTCGGGAATACGCAGTATTTT. Its translation: CASSAPLGNTQYF.

CDR3 nucleotide sequence: TGTGCCAGCAGTGGACCGTCGGAGGGCGTAGATACGCAGTATTTT. This encodes CASSGPSEGVDTQYF. The genes are TRBV25-1 and TRBJ2-3, with TRBD2 as a possible D gene (6 bases). Germline-derived CDR1 and CDR2 are MGHDK and SYGVNS. The CDR3 consists of 15 residues. V lost 4 bases and J 5 bases, leaving 16 bases between the germline ends. Combining the CDR3 with reference TRBV25-1 and TRBJ2-3 gives the whole variable domain EADIYQTPRYLVIGTGKKITLECSQTMGHDKMYWYQQDPGMELHLIHYSYGVNSTEKGDLSSESTVSRIRTEHFPLTLESARPSHTSQYLCASSGPSEGVDTQYFGPGTRLTVL.

V is TRBV6-5 and J is TRBJ2-7; 8 bases line up with TRBD1. There are 13 residues in the CDR3. Germline loops: CDR1 MNHEY, CDR2 SVGAGI. V shed 7 bases and J 6 bases; nucleotides not matched to a gene: 8. The CDR3 DNA reads TGTGCCAGCACCAGGACAGGGACCGGCGAGCAGTACTTC. Its protein product is CASTRTGTGEQYF.

This clone was detected only a few times. The chain uses TRBV28 and TRBJ2-2; TRBD2 might be the D (6 bases). Germline V CDR1 and CDR2: MDHEN, SYDVKM. Trimming pared 3 bases from V and 5 bases from J, leaving 16 bases between. The CDR3 spans 16 residues. The CDR3 loop is CASSFGGGFGTGELFF. CDR3 coding DNA: TGTGCCAGCAGTTTCGGCGGAGGGTTCGGGACCGGGGAGCTGTTTTTT.

This clone has just one count. J is TRBJ2-7 and V is TRBV28, with D possibly being TRBD1 (5 bases). Germline values: CDR1 MDHEN, CDR2 SYDVKM. This CDR3 contains 14 residues. Trimming stripped 6 bases from V and 2 bases from J, with 14 bases between. CDR3 residues: CASRQGTGTYEQYF. The DNA for the CDR3 is TGTGCCAGCAGACAAGGAACAGGAACCTACGAGCAGTACTTC.

The chain combines TRBV6-1 with TRBJ2-1; 10 bases line up with TRBD1. This CDR3 has 14 residues. The germline V gene has CDR1 MNHNS and CDR2 SASEGT. With 6 bases clipped from V and 8 bases from J, the junction kept 7 bases outside the gene matches. The CDR3 protein is CASRKTGGFDEQFF. CDR3 DNA: TGTGCCAGCAGGAAGACAGGGGGCTTCGATGAGCAGTTCTTC.

The chain carries TRBV10-3 and TRBJ1-2; D unresolved. The V and J ends lost 8 bases and 6 bases respectively, with 16 bases between them. The V gene's germline CDR1 is ENHRY and CDR2 SYGVKD. The CDR3 is 13 residues long. CDR3 nucleotide sequence: TGTGCCATCCGACGGGGTGACGATAATGGCTACACCTTC. This encodes CAIRRGDDNGYTF.

This rearrangement joins TRBV6-5 to TRBJ2-7, with 12 bases lining up with TRBD1. The CDR3 has 14 residues. CDR1 is MNHEY and CDR2 is SVGAGI in the germline V gene. The J segment lost 4 bases and the V segment lost 6 bases, leaving 4 bases of the junction unmatched. In DNA, the CDR3 is TGTGCCAGCAGGCCGGGACAGGGGGCATACGAGCAGTACTTC. Protein sequence: CASRPGQGAYEQYF.

The chain uses TRBV27 and TRBJ2-3; 10 bases agree with TRBD2. CDR3 size: 15 residues. Per germline, CDR1 MNHEY and CDR2 SMNVEV (reference sequence). Trimming at V came to 5 bases and at J to 6 bases, leaving 8 bases not matched to a gene. CDR3 loop: CASSPSGGAADTQYF. As DNA, the CDR3 is TGTGCCAGCAGTCCCAGCGGGGGGGCCGCCGATACGCAGTATTTT.

The chain employs TRBV19 and TRBJ1-5; no clear D gene. Trimming left V 1 base short and J 5 bases short, with 6 bases between. CDR3 length: 13 residues. Germline V CDR1 and CDR2: LNHDA, SQIVND (reference sequence). The CDR3 loop reads CASSIAIHQPQHF. For the CDR3, the DNA is TGTGCCAGTAGTATAGCCATCCATCAGCCCCAGCATTTT.

This clone was seen once. The chain combines TRBV7-9 with TRBJ2-1; TRBD1 aligns across 7 bases. Per the germline V gene, CDR1 is SEHNR and CDR2 is FQNEAQ (reference sequence). This CDR3 has 13 residues. V lost 5 bases to trimming and J lost 9 bases; unmatched junction nucleotides: 7. CDR3 sequence: CASSLGQAPEQFF. The CDR3, as DNA: TGTGCCAGCAGCCTTGGACAGGCTCCTGAGCAGTTCTTC. Supplemented by reference TRBV7-9 and TRBJ2-1, the full variable domain reads DTGVSQNPRHKITKRGQNVTFRCDPISEHNRLYWYRQTLGQGPEFLTYFQNEAQLEKSRLLSDRFSAERPKGSFSTLEIQRTEQGDSAMYLCASSLGQAPEQFFGPGTRLTVL.

This clone rates as large. The CDR3 sequence: CASSLTSGTFAYEQYF. The CDR3, as DNA: TGTGCCAGCAGCTTAACCTCAGGGACTTTCGCCTACGAGCAGTACTTC. The rearrangement uses TRBV27 and TRBJ2-7, with TRBD2 as a possible D gene (6 bases). Germline-derived CDR1 and CDR2 are MNHEY and SMNVEV (reference sequence). V lost 6 bases and J lost 2, with 20 bases in between. The CDR3 sequence is 16 residues long.

This clone was recorded once. The J gene is TRBJ2-1, the V gene TRBV7-6; the D gene is possibly TRBD1 (7 bases). The CDR3 has 15 residues. Trimming removed 5 bases from V and 5 bases from J, with 16 bases in between. In germline, CDR1 is SGHVS, CDR2 FNYEAQ. CDR3: CASSAGRGDNNEQFF. As DNA, the CDR3 is TGTGCCAGCAGCGCAGGCAGGGGGGATAACAATGAGCAGTTCTTC.

This clone was recorded a few times. The chain links TRBV5-4 to TRBJ2-7, with 8 bases fitting TRBD2. The CDR3 length is 14 residues. J was trimmed by 5 bases and V by 0 bases; bases with no gene match: 4. Germline CDR1 reads SGHNT; CDR2 reads YYREEE (reference sequence). As DNA, the CDR3 is TGTGCCAGCAGCTTGGGCGGGGGGAACAACGAGCAGTACTTC. Translated: CASSLGGGNNEQYF. Looking up the rest from reference TRBV5-4 and TRBJ2-7 gives the full variable domain: ETGVTQSPTHLIKTRGQQVTLRCSSQSGHNTVSWYQQALGQGPQFIFQYYREEENGRGNFPPRFSGLQFPNYSSELNVNALELDDSALYLCASSLGGGNNEQYFGPGTRLTVT.

This clone was detected only once. The gene calls are TRBV7-8 and TRBJ2-1; D gene uncertain. The CDR3 sequence is 10 residues long. Germline values: CDR1 SGHVS, CDR2 FQNEAQ. Between the trimmed V and J ends, which lost 6 bases and 6 bases, there was a span of 3 bases. The CDR3 loop is CASSANEQFF. The CDR3 DNA reads as TGTGCCAGCAGTGCCAATGAGCAGTTCTTC. The full variable domain, with the rest looked up from reference TRBV7-8 and TRBJ2-1, is GAGVSQSPRYKVAKRGQDVALRCDPISGHVSLFWYQQALGQGPEFLTYFQNEAQLDKSGLPSDRFFAERPEGSVSTLKIQRTQQEDSAVYLCASSANEQFFGPGTRLTVL.

This rearrangement joins TRBV2 to TRBJ2-7; 8 bases map to TRBD1. Germline CDR1 and CDR2: SNHLY and FYNNEI. The CDR3 totals 13 residues. V was clipped by 7 bases and J by 7 bases; unmatched bases: 9. CDR3 DNA: TGTGCCAGCATAAGGACAGGGACGCGTGAGCAGTACTTC. Its translation: CASIRTGTREQYF.

CDR3 nucleotides: TGTGCCAGCAGCTTAACACAGGGAAGAGATCAGCCCCAGCATTTT. Amino acids: CASSLTQGRDQPQHF. The rearrangement joins TRBV7-2 to TRBJ1-5, with D perhaps TRBD1 (6 bases). The CDR3 consists of 15 residues. The ends were cut back, 2 bases at V and 5 bases at J, with 13 bases in the middle. Germline CDR1 reads SGHTA; CDR2 reads FQGNSA.

The J gene is TRBJ2-1, the V gene TRBV5-1; 8 positions match TRBD1. Germline lookup yields CDR1 SGHRS and CDR2 YFSETQ. This CDR3 comprises 15 residues. Trimming took 5 bases from V and 4 from J; bases not matched to a gene: 8. Here the CDR3 reads CASSSGTGEYNEQFF. The CDR3 DNA reads TGCGCCAGCAGTTCCGGGACAGGCGAATACAATGAGCAGTTCTTC.

This clone has a handful of counts. The chain links TRBV4-1 to TRBJ1-1, with D perhaps TRBD1 (5 bases). The CDR3 covers 13 residues. V gave up 1 base and J gave up 4 bases, with 7 bases separating them. Germline assignment: CDR1 MGHRA and CDR2 YSYEKL. The CDR3 protein is CASSQGGATEAFF. CDR3 DNA: TGCGCCAGCAGCCAAGGTGGGGCCACTGAAGCTTTCTTT.

The CDR3 protein is CASSSAGIDQETQYF. DNA of the CDR3: TGTGCCAGCAGCTCCGCCGGGATAGATCAAGAGACCCAGTACTTC. V gene TRBV5-2 combines with J gene TRBJ2-5; the table assigns TRBD2, which was not confirmed against the DNA. TRBV5-2 is reported as a pseudogene. The length of the CDR3 is 15 residues.